This T cell receptor (beta chain) was identified during a study of cytomegalovirus exposure and HLA in healthy donors. Across the whole study: A prior analysis found about 110 million unique TCR beta sequences from some 190 million T cells.

The PCR ran on 60 Vbeta and 13 Jbeta primers. The protocol was immunoSEQ multiplex PCR, while the TCRdb copy is restricted to in-frame clones and leaves out a portion. Found here are under 200,000 clones, approximately 79% of them singletons; the top ten hold approximately 4.5%. CDR3 length: 14 residues. Trimming removed 0 bases at V and 6 bases at J, with 10 bases between. Looked up from germline, CDR1 is SGHRS and CDR2 is YFSETQ. There are a few counts of this clone. The specimen sequenced was PBMCs. The sequence came from a man between 35 and 55 years old in good health and CMV-seronegative. The chain recombines TRBV5-1 with TRBJ1-5; no reliable D call. The CDR3 DNA sequence: TGCGCCAGCAGCTTGGGGGTCGGAGGTCAGCCCCAGCATTTT. Its translation: CASSLGVGGQPQHF.